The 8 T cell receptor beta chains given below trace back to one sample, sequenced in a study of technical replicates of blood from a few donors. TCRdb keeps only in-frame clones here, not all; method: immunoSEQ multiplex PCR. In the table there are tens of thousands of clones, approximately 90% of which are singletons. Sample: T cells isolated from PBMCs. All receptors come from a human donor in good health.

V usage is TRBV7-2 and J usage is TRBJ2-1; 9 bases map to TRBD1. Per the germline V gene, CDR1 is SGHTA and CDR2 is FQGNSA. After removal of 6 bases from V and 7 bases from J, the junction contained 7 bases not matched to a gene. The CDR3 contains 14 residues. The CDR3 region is CASRPGTGWNEQFF. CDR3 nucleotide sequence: TGTGCCAGCAGACCCGGGACAGGGTGGAATGAGCAGTTCTTC.

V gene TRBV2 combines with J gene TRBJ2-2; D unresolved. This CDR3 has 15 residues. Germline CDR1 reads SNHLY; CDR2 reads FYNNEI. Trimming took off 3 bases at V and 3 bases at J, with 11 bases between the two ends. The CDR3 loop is CASSEISFDTGELFF. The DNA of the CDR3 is TGTGCCAGCAGTGAGATTAGCTTCGACACCGGGGAGCTGTTTTTT.

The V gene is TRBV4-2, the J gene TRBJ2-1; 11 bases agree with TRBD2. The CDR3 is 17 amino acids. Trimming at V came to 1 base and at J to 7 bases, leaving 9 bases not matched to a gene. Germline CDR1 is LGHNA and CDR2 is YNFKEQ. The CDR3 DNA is TGTGCCAGCAGCCAAGTACTAGCGGGAGATATAGGAAATGAGCAGTTCTTC. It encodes CASSQVLAGDIGNEQFF.

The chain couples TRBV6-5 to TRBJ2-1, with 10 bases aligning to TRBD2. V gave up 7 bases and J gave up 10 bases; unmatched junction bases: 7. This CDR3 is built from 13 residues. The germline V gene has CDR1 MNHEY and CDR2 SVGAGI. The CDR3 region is CASTKREGGEQFF. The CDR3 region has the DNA TGTGCCAGCACCAAGCGGGAGGGTGGAGAGCAGTTCTTC.

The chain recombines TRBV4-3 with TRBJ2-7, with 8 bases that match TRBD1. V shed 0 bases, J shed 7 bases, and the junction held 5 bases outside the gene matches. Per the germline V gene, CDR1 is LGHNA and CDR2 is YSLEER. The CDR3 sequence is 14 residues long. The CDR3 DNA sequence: TGCGCCAGCAGCCAAGAAGGGACAGGTAGGGAGCAGTACTTC. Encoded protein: CASSQEGTGREQYF.

CDR3 loop: CATDRVYGYTF. DNA for the CDR3: TGTGCAACCGACAGGGTATATGGCTACACCTTC. The chain is built from TRBV30 and TRBJ1-2; TRBD1 matches 7 bases. Looked up from germline, CDR1 is GTSNPN and CDR2 is SVGIG (reference sequence). This CDR3 has 11 residues.

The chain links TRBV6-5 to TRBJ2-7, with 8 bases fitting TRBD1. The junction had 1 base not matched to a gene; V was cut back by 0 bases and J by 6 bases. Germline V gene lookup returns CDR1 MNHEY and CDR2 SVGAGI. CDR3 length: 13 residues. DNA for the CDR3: TGTGCCAGCAGTTACTCGACAGGGGCCGAGCAGTACTTC. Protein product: CASSYSTGAEQYF.

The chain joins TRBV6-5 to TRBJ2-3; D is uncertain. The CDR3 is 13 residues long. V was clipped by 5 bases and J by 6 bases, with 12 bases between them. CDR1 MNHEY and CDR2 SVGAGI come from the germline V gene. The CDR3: CASSTLLVDTQYF. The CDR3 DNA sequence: TGTGCCAGCAGTACCCTACTCGTGGATACGCAGTATTTT.